The present T cell receptor (beta chain) was sequenced within a study of PD-1 blockade in classical Hodgkin lymphoma. Every patient had relapsed following autologous stem cell transplantation, and cohorts differed in brentuximab vedotin exposure. The data were produced by immunoSEQ multiplex PCR, yet TCRdb's version contains in-frame clones alone and is incomplete. The profile shows some 100,000 clones, more than 90% of them singletons. The CDR3 extends over 16 amino acids. V was cut by 0 bases and J by 10 bases, with 20 bases left in between. CDR1 SGDLS and CDR2 YYNGEE come from the germline V gene. This clone showed up just once.

This TCR came from a human donor with classical Hodgkin lymphoma. This chain joins TRBV9 and TRBJ2-1; no firm D call. The specimen was peripheral blood mononuclear cells (PBMCs), collected at baseline. This chain's CDR3 is CASSVVGGGPWEEQFF. The DNA for the CDR3 is TGTGCCAGCAGCGTAGTGGGCGGTGGCCCCTGGGAAGAGCAGTTCTTC.